This T cell receptor beta chain was retrieved from a study of vaccination effects on CD4 cells after COVID-19. Overall study findings and caveats: Relatively few convalescent patients took part in the study, which had no early post-infection timepoints. In vaccinees who were healthy, merely 1 out of 255 vaccine-induced clones cross-reacted with common cold coronaviruses. Marked contraction was observed in infection-induced and vaccine-induced clones late after vaccination.

The germline V gene encodes CDR1 SGHKS and CDR2 YYEKEE (reference sequence). The CDR3 covers 15 residues. V was shortened by 4 bases and J by 6 bases, with 17 bases between the two germline ends. This clone has only a few counts. Its antigen is as yet unknown. Expansion with viral peptide pools was applied to antigen-specific CD4+ T cells by the ViraFEST assay prior to sequencing. On roughly day 10 of culture, CD4+ T cells were separated out. The healthy vaccine recipients, who had no prior SARS-CoV-2 infection, showed negative nucleocapsid antibodies. After around 2 million PBMC were placed in each well, they were cultured with approximately 9.4 IU/ml IL-2 and about 10 ug/ml peptides. The method was immunoSEQ multiplex PCR; TCRdb's version includes in-frame clones alone and lacks a portion of them. The sample includes 55,000 to 80,000 clones, roughly three quarters of them seen just once.

This sequence joins TRBV5-5 and TRBJ1-5, with a weak D call TRBD1 (6 bases). The material sequenced was CD4+ T cells from PBMCs cultured with HCoV-OC43 spike peptides, taken before COVID-19 vaccination. Subset given: HCoV-OC43 spike overlapping peptide pool stimulation. The receptor was isolated from a human donor who received a COVID-19 vaccine. The CDR3 region has the DNA TGTGCCAGCAGCCGTAGGGCAGGGGAAGGTCAGCCCCAGCATTTT. Amino acid sequence: CASSRRAGEGQPQHF.